This TCR beta chain was recorded in a study of T cell changes during pregnancy in multiple sclerosis. Profiling relied on immunoSEQ multiplex PCR, and the TCRdb table lists in-frame clones only, not all of them. In the table there are some 68,000 clones, about 90% of which are singletons. Trimming left V 3 bases short and J 2 bases short, with 10 bases between. The CDR3 loop spans 14 amino acids. Germline assignment: CDR1 KGHSY and CDR2 FQNENV. Sequenced here: peripheral blood, sampled in the second trimester of pregnancy. This sequence originates from a female donor in good health, enrolled as a control in a pregnancy study. V is TRBV16 and J is TRBJ1-2, with D perhaps matching TRBD1 (6 bases). CDR3 region: CASSQTGLNYGYTF. The CDR3 DNA follows: TGTGCCAGCAGCCAGACAGGATTAAACTATGGCTACACCTTC.